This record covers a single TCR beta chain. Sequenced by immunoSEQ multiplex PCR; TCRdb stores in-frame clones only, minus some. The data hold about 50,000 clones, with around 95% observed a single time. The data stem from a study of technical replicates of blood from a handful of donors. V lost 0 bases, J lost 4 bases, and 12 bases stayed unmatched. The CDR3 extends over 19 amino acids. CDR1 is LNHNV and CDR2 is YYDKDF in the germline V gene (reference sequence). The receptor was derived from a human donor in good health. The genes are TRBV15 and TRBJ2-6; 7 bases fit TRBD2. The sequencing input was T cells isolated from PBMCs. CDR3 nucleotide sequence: TGTGCCACCAGCAGAGATGGGGAGGGACTGGCTCTGGGGGCCAACGTCCTGACTTTC. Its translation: CATSRDGEGLALGANVLTF.